This T cell receptor beta chain was profiled in a study of OX40 agonist ivuxolimab in advanced cancers. Sequencing used immunoSEQ multiplex PCR; TCRdb keeps in-frame clones, though not all of them. The table includes over 70,000 clones, 85% to 95% detected once. The receptor's source is an adult with an advanced solid tumor such as melanoma, head and neck, liver or kidney cancer. The sequencing here drew on CD4+ or CD8+ T cells sorted from blood, taken in a trial of the OX40 agonist ivuxolimab.

The CDR3: CASSSGQVSSYEQYF. Here the CDR3 DNA reads TGTGCCAGCAGCTCCGGACAGGTCTCATCCTACGAGCAGTACTTC. J is TRBJ2-7 and V is TRBV7-9; TRBD1 agrees at 7 bases. The germline CDR1 and CDR2 sequences are SEHNR and FQNEAQ (reference sequence). There are 15 residues in the CDR3. The V gene end was trimmed by 4 bases and the J gene end by 1 base; junction bases not matched to a gene: 7.